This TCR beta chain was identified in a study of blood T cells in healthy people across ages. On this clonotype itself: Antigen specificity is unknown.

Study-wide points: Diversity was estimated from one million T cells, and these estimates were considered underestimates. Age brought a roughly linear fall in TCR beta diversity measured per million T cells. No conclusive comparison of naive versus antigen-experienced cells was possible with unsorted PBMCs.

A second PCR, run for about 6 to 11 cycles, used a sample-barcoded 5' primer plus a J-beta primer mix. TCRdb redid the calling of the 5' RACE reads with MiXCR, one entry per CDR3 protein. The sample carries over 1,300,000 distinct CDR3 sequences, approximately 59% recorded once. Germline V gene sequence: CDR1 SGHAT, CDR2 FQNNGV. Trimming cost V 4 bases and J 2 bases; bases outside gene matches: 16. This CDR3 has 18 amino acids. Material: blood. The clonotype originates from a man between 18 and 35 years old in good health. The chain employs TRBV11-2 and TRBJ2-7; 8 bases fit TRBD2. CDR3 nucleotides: TGTGCCAGCAGCTCCGGGTGGGGGCCGGGGGGGCGCACCTACGAGCAGTACTTC. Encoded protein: CASSSGWGPGGRTYEQYF.